The clone carrying this T cell receptor (beta chain) was seen once. The antigen is unknown. This record comes from a study of OX40 agonist ivuxolimab in advanced cancers. Study-wide background: Patients were treated with ivuxolimab, an agonistic anti-OX40 (CD134) antibody. Patients assigned to dose escalation were diagnosed with hepatocellular carcinoma, melanoma, renal cell or head and neck cancer. Study-wide results and caveats: Specificity for antigen went undetermined in the expanded peripheral T cells. Some of the nonresponding patients also showed low levels of normalized T-cell clonal expansion.

V gave up 7 bases and J gave up 5 bases; unmatched junction bases: 8. Germline V gives CDR1 MDHEN, CDR2 SYDVKM. CDR3 length equals 14 residues. The assay was immunoSEQ multiplex PCR, and TCRdb's table has in-frame clones only and misses some. This repertoire shows around 50,000 clones, 75% to 90% found once; its top ten account for roughly 28%. This receptor was taken from an adult with an advanced solid tumor such as melanoma, head and neck, liver or kidney cancer. The sequencing here drew on CD4+ or CD8+ T cells sorted from blood, taken in a trial of the OX40 agonist ivuxolimab. The chain couples TRBV28 to TRBJ2-3; 8 bases are a match to TRBD2. In DNA form, the CDR3 reads TGTGCCAGCAAGGCGGCGGGAGGTGGAGATACGCAGTATTTT. Translation: CASKAAGGGDTQYF.